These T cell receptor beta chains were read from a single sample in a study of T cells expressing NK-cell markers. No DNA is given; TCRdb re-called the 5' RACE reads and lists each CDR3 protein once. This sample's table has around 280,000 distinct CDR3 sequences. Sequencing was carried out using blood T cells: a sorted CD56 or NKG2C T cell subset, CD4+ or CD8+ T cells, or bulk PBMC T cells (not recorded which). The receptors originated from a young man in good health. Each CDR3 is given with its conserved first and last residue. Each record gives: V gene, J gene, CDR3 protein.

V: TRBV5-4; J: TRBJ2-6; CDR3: CASSSRGGISGANVLTF
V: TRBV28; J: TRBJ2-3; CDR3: CASLSGSTDTQYF
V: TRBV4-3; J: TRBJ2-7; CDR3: CASSQGVASGSVYEQYF
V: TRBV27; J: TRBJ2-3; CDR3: CASSSYDTGMRDTDTQYF
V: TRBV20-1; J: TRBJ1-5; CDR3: CSASPTGSNQPQHF
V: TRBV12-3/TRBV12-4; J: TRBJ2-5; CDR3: CASGDRAQETQYF
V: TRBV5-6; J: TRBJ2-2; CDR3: CASSLAGWGVQNTGELFF
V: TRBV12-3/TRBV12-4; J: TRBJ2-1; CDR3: CASSPGLGAYNEQFF
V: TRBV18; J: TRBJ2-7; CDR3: CASSPPGKVRAIYEQYF
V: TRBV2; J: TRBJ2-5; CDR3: CASSEIGQSETQYF
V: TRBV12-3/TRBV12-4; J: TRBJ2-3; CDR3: CASSLVIGRGGDTQYF
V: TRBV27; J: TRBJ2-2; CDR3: CASSFRVDTGELFF
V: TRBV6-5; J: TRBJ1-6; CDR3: CASRRDRAASLHF
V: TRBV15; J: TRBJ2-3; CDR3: CATSKRGGDTQYF
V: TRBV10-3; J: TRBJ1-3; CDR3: CAISESGRSGNTIYF
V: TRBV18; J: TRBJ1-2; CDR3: CASSPRVTGSDGYTF
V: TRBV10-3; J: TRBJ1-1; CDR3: CAISIRGEAFF
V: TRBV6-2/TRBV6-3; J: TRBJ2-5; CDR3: CASSSAGLADFQETQYF
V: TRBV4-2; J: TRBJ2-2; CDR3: CASRPPGLAGYYSNTGELFF
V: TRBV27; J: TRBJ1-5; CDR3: CASSLGPTGNQPQHF
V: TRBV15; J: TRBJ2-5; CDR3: CATSRDDRETQYF
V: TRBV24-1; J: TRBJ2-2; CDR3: CATSRGVGGELFF
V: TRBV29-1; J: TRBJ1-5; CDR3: CSVGGSNQPQHF
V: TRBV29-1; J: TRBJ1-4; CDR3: CSVEEVRDEKLFF